This passage covers 6 T cell receptor beta chains from one sample sequenced in a study of molecular identifiers for immune sequencing clone quantification (dated by TCRdb to 2016 to 2019). Libraries were prepared through PCR. The sequencer listed for this sample is Illumina HiSeq 4000. TCRdb reprocessing: public reads trimmed at Q25 with fastp, clones called with MiXCR, in-frame beta chains kept. Rows matching on CDR3 protein sequence are summarized as one entry with the most common DNA and genes. This sample has 60,000 to 80,000 distinct CDR3 sequences in its table, and around a sixth of those were observed once. The top ten clonotypes cover 1.5% to 1.7% of the sample. Sequenced sample: naive CD8+ T cells from blood, with Jurkat cell RNA spiked in. The intended sense of this specimen's cell subset or site label: FACS-sorted CD8+CD4-CCR7+CD45RA+ naive T cells. The source of these receptors is a human donor in good health. Some libraries in this study had Jurkat cell RNA spiked in.

This clonotype was counted ten times or more. The J gene is TRBJ2-7, the V gene TRBV28; a weak D match, TRBD2 (6 bases). V was shortened by 6 bases and J by 2 bases, with 14 bases between the two germline ends. The germline gives CDR1 MDHEN, CDR2 SYDVKM. The CDR3 runs to 14 residues. The CDR3 DNA follows: TGTGCCAGCAGCATCGGCCGACTAGCCTACGAGCAGTACTTC. Translating it yields CASSIGRLAYEQYF.

This clonotype was seen ten or more times. The chain recombines TRBV29-1 with TRBJ1-5; 7 bases are shared with TRBD1. The CDR3 has 15 residues. Per germline, CDR1 SQVTM and CDR2 ANQGSEA. J was trimmed by 0 bases and V by 4 bases; bases with no gene match: 6. DNA for the CDR3: TGCAGCGTTGTTTCCACAGGGGATAGCAATCAGCCCCAGCATTTT. This sequence encodes CSVVSTGDSNQPQHF.

In this sample, this clonotype turned up once. A much larger clonotype is one base distant, so this may be a read error. V usage is TRBV7-2 and J usage is TRBJ2-7, with 10 bases lining up with TRBD2. This CDR3 has 14 residues. The germline V gene encodes CDR1 SGHTA and CDR2 FQGNSA. The CDR3 bases are TGTGCCAGCAGGTCGGGACTAGCGCCCTACGGGCAGTACTTC. Translated, it gives CASRSGLAPYGQYF.

Concerning this clonotype: Given the absence of the conserved phenylalanine or tryptophan at the CDR3 end, a read error is likely. The V call is TRBV28, the J call TRBJ1-1, with 7 bases that match TRBD1. Germline loops: CDR1 MDHEN, CDR2 SYDVKM. V trimming: 7 bases; J trimming: 3 bases; junction bases outside the gene matches: 14. There are 16 residues in the CDR3. The CDR3 loop reads CASTQLKTGTDTEAFL. CDR3 sequence (DNA): TGTGCCAGCACCCAACTCAAGACAGGGACGGACACTGAAGCTTTCCTT.

This clonotype showed up many times. V gene TRBV7-2 combines with J gene TRBJ2-3, with D possibly called TRBD1 or TRBD2 (5 bases each). The V gene's germline CDR1 is SGHTA and CDR2 FQGNSA. Between the trimmed V and J ends, which lost 1 base and 1 base, there was a span of 15 bases. The CDR3 runs to 17 residues. The CDR3 DNA follows: TGTGCCAGCAGCTTAGTTAGCTCTGGGGGTGGCACAGATACGCAGTATTTT. Translation gives CASSLVSSGGGTDTQYF.

This clonotype occurred many times. The chain carries TRBV12-3 or TRBV12-4 and TRBJ2-1, with D tentatively TRBD2 (6 bases). The CDR3 has 14 amino acids. The V gene lost 9 bases and the J gene lost 0 bases, with 12 bases spanning the gap. CDR3 sequence: CASVDYSSYNEQFF. CDR3 sequence (DNA): TGTGCCAGTGTGGACTACAGCTCCTACAATGAGCAGTTCTTC.